This TCR beta chain emerged from a study of T cell clonotyping in hematopoietic cell transplantation. Study-wide points: CD4 and CD8 repertoire contributions could not be separated without sorting. Broader posttransplant TCR repertoire diversity was predicted by graft donor and pretransplant recipient Inverse Simpson Index values.

Some clones are missing from TCRdb's copy, which holds only in-frame ones; the method was immunoSEQ multiplex PCR. The repertoire consists of tens of thousands of clones, with 80% to 95% occurring once and the leading ten covering roughly 10%. V lost 3 bases and J lost 8, with 13 bases in between. This CDR3 is built from 12 residues. Germline loops: CDR1 SQVTM, CDR2 ANQGSEA. Worth noting for this clone: What it binds is not known.

This clonotype was sampled from a female patient aged 50-59 years who had an allogeneic stem cell transplant from a related donor, so the T cells may come from the graft donor. Some clones in this sample may be carry-over from other donors' samples. The starting material was PBMCs, obtained 100 days after allogeneic stem cell transplant. The rearrangement joins TRBV29-1 to TRBJ1-2, with a tentative D call TRBD1 (6 bases). CDR3 residues: CSVEGQIRGYTF. The DNA for the CDR3 is TGCAGCGTTGAGGGACAAATAAGGGGCTACACCTTC.